These T cell receptor beta chains were read from a single sample in a study of blood T cell repertoires in COVID-19. Data came from immunoSEQ multiplex PCR; TCRdb stores just in-frame clones and leaves some out. Here the sample spans 95,000 to 150,000 clones, 82% being singletons. The sequencing sample was made of peripheral blood. The receptors originated from a woman in her seventies with acute or convalescent COVID-19. Each CDR3 is given with its conserved first and last residue.

V gene	CDR3 protein
TRBV6-5	CASSYSDSHSGNTIYF
TRBV4-3	CASSQKDRSNTEAFF
TRBV6-1	CASSELGTGGAFWEKLFF
TRBV3-1/TRBV3-2	CASSQDWATGKSRNRNTIYF
TRBV30	CAWSATGNGQPQHF
TRBV10-1	CASSGQVNQPQHF
TRBV7-8	CASSPRRGPATNEKLFF
TRBV15	CATSRARQGYNEQFF
TRBV18	CASSPRQGSETQYF
TRBV7-8	CASSLSLAGGMNEQFF
TRBV14	CASSQVIGGLYEQYF
TRBV27	CASSLTGVLDGYTF
TRBV5-4	CASSLAGRWDTEAFF
TRBV3-1/TRBV3-2	CASSQAGRGEEQFF
TRBV13	CASSLGGGFETQYF
TRBV6-1	CASSEAGGFHSYTF
TRBV20-1	CSASHRDEKLFF
TRBV19	CASSRRTSGGQSHTQYF
TRBV19	CASRHPGGAGSGYTF
TRBV29-1	CSVTGLSYNEQFF
TRBV29-1	CSASPGTGNYGYTF
TRBV3-1/TRBV3-2	CASSPSGLAPEETQYF
TRBV3-1/TRBV3-2	CASSQGSESTEAFF
TRBV5-1	CASSSQSGAAEQYF
TRBV5-4	CASSKGDGADTQYF
TRBV27	CASSLAGGADTQYF
TRBV2	CASITSGQRYEQYF
TRBV5-4	CASSWDRANEQFF
TRBV4-3	CASSLTGQYEAFF
TRBV5-1	CASSLDVALGSAEAFF
TRBV2	CASRDSTGYTEAFF
TRBV5-1	CASSTAGEETQYF
TRBV19	CASSDSKSGGVRKLFF
TRBV2	CASSDQVIGNTIYF
TRBV9	CASSRGTSGWMETQYF
TRBV6-2/TRBV6-3	CASSYPGLAGGRYNEQFF
TRBV6-2/TRBV6-3	CASSYSGWGQPQHF
TRBV30	CAWSVIGGQQPQHF
TRBV5-4	CASSNWYLGLHNEQFF
TRBV4-2	CASSQGTGMNQPQHF
TRBV30	CAWNRGRNTEAFF
TRBV4-3	CASSQGGQGGSSYNSPLHF